This T cell receptor beta chain originates from a study of response to subunit inactivated influenza vaccine. Ten or more counts support this clonotype. The antigen remains undetermined. TCRdb used MiXCR to reprocess the RT-PCR reads, holding one entry per CDR3 protein. This sample yields approximately 490,000 distinct CDR3 sequences, of which 7.2% are seen a single time; 13% belongs to the top ten. The junction had 4 bases not matched to a gene; V was cut back by 3 bases and J by 3 bases. The CDR3 sequence is 15 residues long. Broader study findings: Each seasonal influenza vaccination recruits few new T cells, the authors suggested.

V is TRBV12-3 or TRBV12-4 and J is TRBJ1-2; TRBD1 matches at 10 bases. The source of this sequence is a man between 50 and 69 years old who received an inactivated influenza vaccine. The material sequenced was PBMCs from blood, taken approximately 25 months after vaccination. The CDR3 DNA sequence: TGTGCCAGCAGTTTTCCCGGACAGGGGGACTATGGCTACACCTTC. This translates into CASSFPGQGDYGYTF.